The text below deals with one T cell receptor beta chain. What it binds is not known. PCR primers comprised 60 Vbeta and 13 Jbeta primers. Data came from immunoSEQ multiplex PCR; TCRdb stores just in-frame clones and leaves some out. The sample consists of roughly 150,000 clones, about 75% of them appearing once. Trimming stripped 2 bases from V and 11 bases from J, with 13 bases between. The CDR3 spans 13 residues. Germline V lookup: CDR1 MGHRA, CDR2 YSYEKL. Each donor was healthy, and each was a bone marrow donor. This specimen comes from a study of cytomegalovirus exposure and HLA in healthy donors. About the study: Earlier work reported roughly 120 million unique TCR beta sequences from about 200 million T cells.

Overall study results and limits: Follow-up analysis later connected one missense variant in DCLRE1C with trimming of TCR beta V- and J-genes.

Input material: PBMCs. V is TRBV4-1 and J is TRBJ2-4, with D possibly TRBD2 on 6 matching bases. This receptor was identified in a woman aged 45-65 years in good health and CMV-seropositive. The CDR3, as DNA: TGCGCCAGCAGCCAACAGATAGGCGGGGTTCAGTACTTC. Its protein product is CASSQQIGGVQYF.